A selection of T cell receptor beta chains follows, all from one sample in a study of graft-versus-host responses after intestinal transplantation. Clones were sequenced by immunoSEQ multiplex PCR, and TCRdb holds only the in-frame ones, with some missing. The sample carries some 44,000 clones, just under 95% recorded once. The starting material was PBMCs, obtained about 11 months after intestinal transplant. These receptors all stem from a human patient who received an intestinal transplant, so some T cells may come from the graft donor. Both conserved end residues are part of each CDR3. The D gene is left open where the match is weak. The size field is filled for only some rows; it gives once, few, many or a size class.

CDR3,DNA,D,J,size,V
CASSIDSNYEQYF,TGTGCCAGCAGCATTGACAGCAACTACGAGCAGTACTTC,NA,TRBJ2-7,NA,TRBV9
CASSPGRSNNEQFF,TGTGCCAGCTCACCAGGACGGAGTAACAATGAGCAGTTCTTC,NA,TRBJ2-1,once,TRBV18
CASSLDRINYGYTF,TGCGCCAGCAGCTTGGACAGGATTAACTATGGCTACACCTTC,NA,TRBJ1-2,NA,TRBV5-1
CASSLSPGTGGEWNTEAFF,TGCGCCAGCAGCCTGTCCCCCGGGACAGGGGGCGAATGGAACACTGAAGCTTTCTTT,TRBD1,TRBJ1-1,NA,TRBV4-1
CSVSTGAWEQYF,TGCAGCGTTTCAACAGGGGCGTGGGAGCAGTACTTC,TRBD1,TRBJ2-7,NA,TRBV29-1
CASRPDLLGTDTQYF,TGTGCCAGCAGACCGGACCTCCTCGGGACAGATACGCAGTATTTT,NA,TRBJ2-3,NA,TRBV6-6
CAWVGLVSKYRGEQFF,TGTGCCTGGGTGGGACTAGTTTCCAAGTATCGGGGTGAGCAGTTCTTC,TRBD2,TRBJ2-1,NA,TRBV30
CASSQGQEQRETQYF,TGTGCCAGCAGCCAAGGACAGGAACAAAGGGAGACCCAGTACTTC,NA,TRBJ2-5,NA,TRBV4-2
CASLGANTEAFF,TGTGCCAGCTTAGGGGCTAACACTGAAGCTTTCTTT,NA,TRBJ1-1,NA,TRBV7-6
CASSYSPGGTEAFF,TGTGCCAGCAGTTACTCCCCCGGGGGCACTGAAGCTTTCTTT,NA,TRBJ1-1,NA,TRBV6-6